Listed here are 10 T cell receptor beta chains from one sample, sequenced in a study of CD8 T cells in Susac syndrome. Random hexamers were used to reverse transcribe an amount of roughly 0.5 to 1 ug RNA. TCRdb reanalysed the immunoSEQ multiplex PCR reads using MiXCR and keeps one entry per CDR3 protein. Counted here are around 190,000 distinct CDR3 sequences, approximately 94% occurring once; the ten biggest clones make up 0.1%. The specimen was CD4+ T cells from PBMCs. These receptors all come from a human donor in good health.

The chain links TRBV5-4 to TRBJ2-5, with a weak D call TRBD2 (7 bases). The CDR3 has 15 residues. Germline CDR1 is SGHNT and CDR2 is YYREEE (reference sequence). V dropped 4 bases and J dropped 1 base, with 14 bases sitting between them. The CDR3 loop reads CASSNLAGAQETQYF. The CDR3 DNA is TGTGCCAGCAGCAACCTGGCGGGGGCCCAAGAGACCCAGTACTTC.

This chain links TRBV29-1 with TRBJ2-1, with TRBD1 as a possible D gene (5 bases). This CDR3 contains 12 residues. V lost 7 bases and J 9 bases, leaving 16 bases between the germline ends. Germline V gives CDR1 SQVTM, CDR2 ANQGSEA. The DNA for the CDR3 is TGCAGCGGGCAGGGTAGGGAAAGTGAGCAGTTCTTC. Its translation is CSGQGRESEQFF.

This chain joins TRBV27 and TRBJ2-7, with D perhaps TRBD1 (6 bases). The CDR3 contains 13 residues. Germline values: CDR1 MNHEY, CDR2 SMNVEV (reference sequence). The V end was cut by 6 bases, the J end by 4 bases, with 13 bases between. The DNA for the CDR3 is TGTGCCAGCAGGGGGGCCAAGACGTACGAGCAGTACTTC. Translated, it gives CASRGAKTYEQYF.

This clonotype was recorded once. The chain joins TRBV2 to TRBJ1-1; 9 bases align to TRBD1. Germline V gene lookup returns CDR1 SNHLY and CDR2 FYNNEI. The CDR3 totals 14 residues. J lost 3 bases, V lost 6 bases, and 5 bases had no gene match. CDR3: CASRTGGSYTEAFF. CDR3 DNA sequence: TGTGCCAGCAGAACAGGGGGCTCGTACACTGAAGCTTTCTTT.

CDR3 nucleotide sequence: TGTGCCAGCAGCCAAGATAACGGGAGTATCGGAGATACGCAGTATTTT. Translating gives CASSQDNGSIGDTQYF. The chain combines TRBV3-1 with TRBJ2-3, with D perhaps TRBD2 (6 bases). This CDR3 has 16 amino acids. V was pared by 0 bases and J by 5 bases, with 15 bases between. CDR1 LGHDT and CDR2 YNNKEL come from the germline V gene (reference sequence).

This rearrangement joins TRBV3-1 to TRBJ2-3, with D perhaps matching TRBD1 or TRBD2 (5 bases each). CDR1 is LGHDT and CDR2 is YNNKEL in the germline V gene (reference sequence). The CDR3 is made up of 13 amino acids. Between the trimmed V and J ends, which lost 4 bases and 5 bases, there was a span of 10 bases. CDR3 sequence: CASSPGARDTQYF. CDR3 DNA: TGTGCCAGCAGCCCCGGGGCGCGAGATACGCAGTATTTT.

The chain's CDR3 is CASSLGGITEAFF. In DNA form, the CDR3 reads TGTGCCAGCAGCCTAGGAGGGATCACTGAAGCTTTCTTT. The V call is TRBV14, the J call TRBJ1-1; D gene ambiguous. The V gene lost 4 bases and the J gene lost 4 bases, with 10 bases spanning the gap. CDR1 and CDR2 from the germline V gene are SGHDN and FVKESK. The CDR3 is made up of 13 amino acids.

The chain couples TRBV29-1 to TRBJ1-1; weak D call: TRBD1 (5 bases). The V gene's germline CDR1 is SQVTM and CDR2 ANQGSEA. V was trimmed by 4 bases and J by 0 bases, leaving 9 bases between them. This CDR3 spans 13 amino acids. This chain's CDR3 is CSVAAGLNTEAFF. Here the CDR3 DNA reads TGCAGCGTTGCGGCGGGGCTGAACACTGAAGCTTTCTTT.

This clonotype was picked up one time. The chain carries TRBV20-1 and TRBJ2-7, with a possible D match to TRBD2 (5 bases). CDR3 length: 15 amino acids. V was pared by 6 bases and J by 6 bases, with 24 bases between. Germline CDR1 DFQATT, CDR2 SNEGSKA (reference sequence). The CDR3, as DNA: TGCAGTGCCCTTCCCCCGGGGATATTCGCGTCCGAGCAGTACTTC. Protein product: CSALPPGIFASEQYF.

The rearrangement links TRBV3-1 to TRBJ1-2, with a weak D call TRBD1 (6 bases). The CDR3 is 15 residues long. The V gene's germline CDR1 is LGHDT and CDR2 YNNKEL (reference sequence). With 4 bases removed from V and 5 bases from J, the gap between germline ends came to 17 bases. The CDR3 bases are TGTGCCAGCAGCCGAGAAGGGGGGATTGAGTATGGCTACACCTTC. It specifies CASSREGGIEYGYTF.